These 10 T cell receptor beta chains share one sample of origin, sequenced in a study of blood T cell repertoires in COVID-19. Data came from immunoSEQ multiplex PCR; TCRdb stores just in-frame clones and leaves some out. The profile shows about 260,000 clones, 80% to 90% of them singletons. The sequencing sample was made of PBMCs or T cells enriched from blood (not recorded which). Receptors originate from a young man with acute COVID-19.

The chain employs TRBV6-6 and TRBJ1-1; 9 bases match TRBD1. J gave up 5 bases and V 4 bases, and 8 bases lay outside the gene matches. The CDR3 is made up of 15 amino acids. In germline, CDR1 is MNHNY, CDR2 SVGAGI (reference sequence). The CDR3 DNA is TGTGCCAGCAGTTTCGACAGGGGGGTCGCAACTGAAGCTTTCTTT. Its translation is CASSFDRGVATEAFF.

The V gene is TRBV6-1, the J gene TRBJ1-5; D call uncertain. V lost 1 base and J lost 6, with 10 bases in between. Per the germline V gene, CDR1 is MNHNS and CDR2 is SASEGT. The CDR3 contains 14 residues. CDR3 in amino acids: CASSEGPSSQPQHF. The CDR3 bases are TGTGCCAGCAGTGAAGGTCCCAGTTCTCAGCCCCAGCATTTT.

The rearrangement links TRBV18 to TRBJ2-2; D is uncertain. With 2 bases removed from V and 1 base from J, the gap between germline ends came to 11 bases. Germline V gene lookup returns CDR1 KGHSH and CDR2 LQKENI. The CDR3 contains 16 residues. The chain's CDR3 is CASSPMPSENTGELFF. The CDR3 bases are TGTGCCAGCTCACCAATGCCCAGTGAGAACACCGGGGAGCTGTTTTTT.

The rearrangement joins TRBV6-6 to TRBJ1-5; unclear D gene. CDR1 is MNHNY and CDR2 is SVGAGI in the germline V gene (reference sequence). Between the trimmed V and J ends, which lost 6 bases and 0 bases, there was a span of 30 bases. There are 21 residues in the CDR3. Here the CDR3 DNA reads TGTGCCAGCAGCCATCATCCGGGAGTCACTGGGGTAAATTATAGCAATCAGCCCCAGCATTTT. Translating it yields CASSHHPGVTGVNYSNQPQHF.

As DNA, the CDR3 is TGTGCCAGCAGCTCGTTAACCGGCACAGTCTATAATTCACCCCTCCACTTT. Translated, it gives CASSSLTGTVYNSPLHF. V gene TRBV11-2 combines with J gene TRBJ1-6, with no clear D. The CDR3 is 17 residues long. Deletions cut 4 bases from V and 3 bases from J, with 16 bases between. Germline loops: CDR1 SGHAT, CDR2 FQNNGV.

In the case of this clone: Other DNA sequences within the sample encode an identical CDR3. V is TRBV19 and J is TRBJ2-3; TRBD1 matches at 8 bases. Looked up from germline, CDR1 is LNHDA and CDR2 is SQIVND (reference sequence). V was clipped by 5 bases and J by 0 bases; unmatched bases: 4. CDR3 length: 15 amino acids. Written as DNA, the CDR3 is TGTGCCAGTAGTTTGGACAGGGCTAGCACAGATACGCAGTATTTT. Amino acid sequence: CASSLDRASTDTQYF.

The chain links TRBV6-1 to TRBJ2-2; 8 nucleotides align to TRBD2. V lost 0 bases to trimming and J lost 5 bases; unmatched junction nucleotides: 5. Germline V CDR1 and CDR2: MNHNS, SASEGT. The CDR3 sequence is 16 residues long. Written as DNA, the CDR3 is TGTGCCAGCAGTGAAGCGCGAAGCGGGAGTACCGGGGAGCTGTTTTTT. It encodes CASSEARSGSTGELFF.

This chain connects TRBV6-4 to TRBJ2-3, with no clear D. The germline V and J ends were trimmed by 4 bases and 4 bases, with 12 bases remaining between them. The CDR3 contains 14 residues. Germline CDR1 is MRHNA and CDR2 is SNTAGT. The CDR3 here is CASSGEVFSDTQYF. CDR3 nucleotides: TGTGCCAGCAGTGGAGAAGTCTTCTCAGATACGCAGTATTTT.

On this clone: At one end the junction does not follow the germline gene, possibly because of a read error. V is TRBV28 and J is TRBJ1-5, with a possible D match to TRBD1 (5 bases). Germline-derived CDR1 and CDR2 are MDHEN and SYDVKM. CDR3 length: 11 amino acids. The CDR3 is CASSLRGAPNF. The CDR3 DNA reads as TGTGCCAGCAGTTTAAGGGGCGCCCCAAATTTT. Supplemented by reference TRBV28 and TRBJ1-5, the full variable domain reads DVKVTQSSRYLVKRTGEKVFLECVQDMDHENMFWYRQDPGLGLRLIYFSYDVKMKEKGDIPEGYSVSREKKERFSLILESASTNQTSMYLCASSLRGAPNFGDGTRLSIL.

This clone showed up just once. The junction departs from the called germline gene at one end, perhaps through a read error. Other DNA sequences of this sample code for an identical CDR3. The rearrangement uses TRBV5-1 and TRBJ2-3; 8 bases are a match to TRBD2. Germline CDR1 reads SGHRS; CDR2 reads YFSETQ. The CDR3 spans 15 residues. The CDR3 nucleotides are TGTGCCAGCAGCCTAGCGGGTCTGGGCGGAGATACGCAGTATTTT. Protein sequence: CASSLAGLGGDTQYF. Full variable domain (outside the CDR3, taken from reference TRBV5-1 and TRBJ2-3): KAGVTQTPRYLIKTRGQQVTLSCSPISGHRSVSWYQQTPGQGLQFLFEYFSETQRNKGNFPGRFSGRQFSNSRSEMNVSTLELGDSALYLCASSLAGLGGDTQYFGPGTRLTVL.